The sequence of this TCR beta chain was determined in a study of T cells after yellow fever vaccination (dated by TCRdb to the late 2010s). Turning to the overall study: The SMART-Seq v4 Ultra Low Input RNA kit was used to prepare libraries from fractions with low cell numbers. Blood samples were taken at several timepoints before and after primary and secondary immunization, and bulk PBMC replicates and cell subsets were isolated. To follow T-cell clones before and after both primary and booster YFV17D yellow fever vaccination, bulk TCR alpha and beta repertoires underwent longitudinal sequencing. The cohort comprised two healthy male donors, one aged 18 to 30 and one aged 30 to 40 years. Results and caveats for the whole study, not just this receptor: After the booster, most of the clones that had expanded following primary vaccination were detected again (96% of CD4 and around 90% of CD8), which suggests that memory was broadly maintained. A small fraction of clonotypes appeared in both the CD4 and CD8 compartments, likely as a result of convergent recombination. The secondary T-cell response was weaker than the primary response but faster, peaking on day 5 instead of day 15. Because abundant contaminating clonotypes from the bulk population could be contained in FACS-sorted repertoires, computational filtering was required. Only a couple of donors were included in the study, so the extent to which the findings can be generalized is limited.

TCR cDNA was synthesized by 5'RACE template switching, which introduced a universal primer site and unique molecular identifiers. Priming for cDNA synthesis came from both the TCR alpha and TCR beta constant segments. Library amplification involved two PCR steps, and the second step added sample barcodes and sequencing adapters. Sequencing of the libraries was done on either Illumina HiSeq 2500 (2x100 bp) or NovaSeq (2x150 bp). As for the original processing: Reads were demultiplexed and collapsed into UMI consensus sequences with MIGEC, and V(D)J alignment was performed with MiXCR. Clonotypes responding to the vaccine were identified with edgeR on replicate PBMC samples, with the criteria of FDR below 0.01 and a log2 fold change above 5 up to day 15. Each bulk clonotype received a CD4 or CD8 identity based on whether the sequenced CD4 or CD8 repertoire contained that clonotype at higher abundance. TCRdb itself trimmed the public reads at Q25 with fastp, ran MiXCR and retained productive beta chains. Here each entry gathers all rows of one CDR3 protein and keeps the most common genes and DNA. Here the V and J calls rest on TCRdb's processing, not on the authors' analysis. This sample gives just under 600,000 distinct CDR3 sequences in total; around an eighth of them show up just once. The ten top clones hold roughly an eighth of the sample.

The CDR3, cysteine through phenylalanine, is 15 amino acids long. Just the 45-base CDR3 DNA is kept, in frame starting at base 1. V loses 9 bases of germline sequence and J loses 0 bases, and the interval between the two ends is 15 bases. Reading the germline V gene gives CDR1 MRHNA and CDR2 SNTAGT. The treatment or condition tag for this specimen amounts to: live attenuated yellow fever vaccine strain. Two biological replicates of bulk PBMCs were collected at each blood-draw timepoint. PBMCs were isolated from peripheral blood using a standard Ficoll-Paque protocol. RNA was extracted with TriZol from bulk PBMCs, CD4 and CD8 fractions, and dextramer-positive and dextramer-negative fractions. On this clonotype itself: Its antigen remains undetermined. No much larger clonotype is one base removed from it; base qualities were not supplied.

The sequences come from PBMCs, collected on the day of the yellow fever booster vaccination. The origin of this receptor is a man aged 25-45 years who received the YFV17D yellow fever vaccine. The rearrangement combines TRBV6-4 with TRBJ2-1; TRBD2 is possibly the D segment (6 matching bases). The CDR3 reads as follows: CASIFGGSSYNEQFF. The DNA reads TGTGCCAGTATTTTTGGGGGGAGCTCCTACAATGAGCAGTTCTTC.